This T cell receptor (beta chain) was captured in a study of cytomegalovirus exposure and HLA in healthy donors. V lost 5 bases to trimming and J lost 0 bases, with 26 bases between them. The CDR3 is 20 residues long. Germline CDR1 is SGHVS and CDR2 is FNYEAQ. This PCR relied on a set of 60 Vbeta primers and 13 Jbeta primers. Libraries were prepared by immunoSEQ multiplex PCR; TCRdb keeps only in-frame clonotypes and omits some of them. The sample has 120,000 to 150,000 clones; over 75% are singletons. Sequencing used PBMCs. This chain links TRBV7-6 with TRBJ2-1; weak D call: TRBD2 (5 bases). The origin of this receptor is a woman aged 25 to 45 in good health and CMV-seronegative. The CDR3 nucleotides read TGTGCCAGCAGCCCCCGGGTATGGCTAGCCGATTCTAACTCCTACAATGAGCAGTTCTTC. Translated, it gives CASSPRVWLADSNSYNEQFF. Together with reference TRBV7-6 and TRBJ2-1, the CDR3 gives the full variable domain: GAGVSQSPRYKVTKRGQDVALRCDPISGHVSLYWYRQALGQGPEFLTYFNYEAQQDKSGLPNDRFSAERPEGSISTLTIQRTEQRDSAMYRCASSPRVWLADSNSYNEQFFGPGTRLTVL.